There are a few counts of the clone carrying this T cell receptor (beta chain). The sample is drawn from a study of T cells in Graves' hyperthyroidism and ophthalmopathy. The PBMCs had their origin in roughly 10 ml of fresh peripheral blood. TCR beta CDR3 region amplification was performed from RNA transcripts. During a first-round RT-PCR of the TCR CDR3, the HTBI primer set was used. TCRdb reprocessed the multiplex PCR reads with MiXCR, giving one entry per CDR3 protein. This sample has 400,000 to 550,000 distinct CDR3 sequences; about 24% occur once, and the top ten carry around 11%. The CDR3 loop spans 14 amino acids. Between the trimmed V and J ends, which lost 6 bases and 1 base, there was a span of 12 bases. Germline V gene data show CDR1 as MNHNS and CDR2 as SASEGT.

Sequenced sample: blood. The chain has TRBV6-1 and TRBJ1-1, with D uncertain. The receptor was derived from a woman in her 30s with Graves' ophthalmopathy. Here the CDR3 DNA reads TGTGCCAGCAGATCTGATTATCCGAACACTGAAGCTTTCTTT. It is translated as CASRSDYPNTEAFF.